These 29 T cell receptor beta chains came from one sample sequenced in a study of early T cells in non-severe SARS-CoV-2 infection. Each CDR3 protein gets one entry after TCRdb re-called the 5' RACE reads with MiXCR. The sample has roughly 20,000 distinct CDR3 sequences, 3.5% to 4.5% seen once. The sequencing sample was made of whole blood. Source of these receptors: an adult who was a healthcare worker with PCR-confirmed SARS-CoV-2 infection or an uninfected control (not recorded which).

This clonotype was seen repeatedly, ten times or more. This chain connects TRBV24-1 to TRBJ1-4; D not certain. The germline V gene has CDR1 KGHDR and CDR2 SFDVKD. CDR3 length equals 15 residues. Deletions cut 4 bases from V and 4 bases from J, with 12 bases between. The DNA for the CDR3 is TGTGCCACCAGTGACGGCCGAGCGTTTAATGAAAAACTGTTTTTT. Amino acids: CATSDGRAFNEKLFF.

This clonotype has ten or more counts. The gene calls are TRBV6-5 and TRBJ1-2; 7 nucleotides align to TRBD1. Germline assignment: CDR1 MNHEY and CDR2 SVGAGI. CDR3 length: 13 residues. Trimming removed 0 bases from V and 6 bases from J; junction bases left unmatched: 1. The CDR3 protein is CASSYSTGNGYTF. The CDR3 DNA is TGTGCCAGCAGTTACTCGACAGGGAATGGCTACACCTTC.

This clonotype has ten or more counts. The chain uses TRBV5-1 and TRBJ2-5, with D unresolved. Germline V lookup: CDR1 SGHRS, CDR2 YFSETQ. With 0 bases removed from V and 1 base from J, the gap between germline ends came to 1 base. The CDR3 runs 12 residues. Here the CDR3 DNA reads TGCGCCAGCAGCTTGGGCCAAGAGACCCAGTACTTC. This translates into CASSLGQETQYF. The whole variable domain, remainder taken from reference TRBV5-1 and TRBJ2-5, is KAGVTQTPRYLIKTRGQQVTLSCSPISGHRSVSWYQQTPGQGLQFLFEYFSETQRNKGNFPGRFSGRQFSNSRSEMNVSTLELGDSALYLCASSLGQETQYFGPGTRLLVL.

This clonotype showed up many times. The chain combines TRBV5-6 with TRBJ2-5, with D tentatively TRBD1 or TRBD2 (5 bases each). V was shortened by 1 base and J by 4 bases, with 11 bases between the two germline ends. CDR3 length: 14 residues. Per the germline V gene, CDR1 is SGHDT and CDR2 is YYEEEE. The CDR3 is CASSLTGRGETQYF. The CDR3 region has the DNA TGTGCCAGCAGCTTGACGGGACGGGGAGAGACCCAGTACTTC.

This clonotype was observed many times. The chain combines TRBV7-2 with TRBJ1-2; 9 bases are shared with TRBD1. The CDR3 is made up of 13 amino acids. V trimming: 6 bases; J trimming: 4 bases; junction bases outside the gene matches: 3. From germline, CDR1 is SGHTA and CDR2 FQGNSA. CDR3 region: CASRETGGYGYTF. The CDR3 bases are TGTGCCAGCAGGGAGACAGGGGGCTATGGCTACACCTTC.

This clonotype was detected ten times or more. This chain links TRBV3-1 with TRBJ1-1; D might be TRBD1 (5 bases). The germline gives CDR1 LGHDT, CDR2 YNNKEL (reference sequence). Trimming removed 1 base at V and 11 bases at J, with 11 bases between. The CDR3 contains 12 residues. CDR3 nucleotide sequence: TGTGCCAGCAGCCAAGGGGACCGGGGGGCTTTCTTT. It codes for CASSQGDRGAFF. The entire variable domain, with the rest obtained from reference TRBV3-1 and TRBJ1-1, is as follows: DTAVSQTPKYLVTQMGNDKSIKCEQNLGHDTMYWYKQDSKKFLKIMFSYNNKELIINETVPNRFSPKSPDKAHLNLHINSLELGDSAVYFCASSQGDRGAFFGQGTRLTVV.

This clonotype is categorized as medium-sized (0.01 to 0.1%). The chain's CDR3 is CSVDENYEQYF. CDR3 in DNA: TGCAGCGTTGATGAGAATTACGAGCAGTACTTC. The chain links TRBV29-1 to TRBJ2-7; D not certain. Germline CDR1 SQVTM, CDR2 ANQGSEA. The ends were cut back, 3 bases at V and 4 bases at J, with 7 bases in the middle. The CDR3 spans 11 residues.

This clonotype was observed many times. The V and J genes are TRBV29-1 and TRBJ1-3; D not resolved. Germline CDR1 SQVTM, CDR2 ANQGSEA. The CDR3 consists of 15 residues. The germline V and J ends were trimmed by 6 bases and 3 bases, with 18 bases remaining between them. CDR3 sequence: CSVRPAEAGGNTIYF. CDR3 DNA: TGCAGCGTCCGACCTGCGGAGGCAGGTGGAAACACCATATATTTT.

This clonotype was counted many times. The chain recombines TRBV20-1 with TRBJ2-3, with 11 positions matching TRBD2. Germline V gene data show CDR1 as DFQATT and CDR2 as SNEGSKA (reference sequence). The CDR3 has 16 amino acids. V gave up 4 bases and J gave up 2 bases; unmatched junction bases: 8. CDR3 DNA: TGCAGTGCTACCTCTCGACTAGCGGGGCCCACAGATACGCAGTATTTT. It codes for CSATSRLAGPTDTQYF.

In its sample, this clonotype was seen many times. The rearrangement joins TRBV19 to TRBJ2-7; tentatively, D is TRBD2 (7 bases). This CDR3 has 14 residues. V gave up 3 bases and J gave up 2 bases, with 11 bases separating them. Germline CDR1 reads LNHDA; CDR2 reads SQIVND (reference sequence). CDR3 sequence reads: CASSIGGPAYEQYF. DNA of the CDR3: TGTGCCAGTAGTATCGGGGGGCCAGCCTACGAGCAGTACTTC.

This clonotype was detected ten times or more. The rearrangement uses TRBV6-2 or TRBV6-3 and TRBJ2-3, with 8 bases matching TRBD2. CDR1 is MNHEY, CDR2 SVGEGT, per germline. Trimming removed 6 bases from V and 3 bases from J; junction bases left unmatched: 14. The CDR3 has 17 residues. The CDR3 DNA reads TGTGCCAGCAGCACAGGGTCAGGACTAGCATTTACAGATACGCAGTATTTT. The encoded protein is CASSTGSGLAFTDTQYF.

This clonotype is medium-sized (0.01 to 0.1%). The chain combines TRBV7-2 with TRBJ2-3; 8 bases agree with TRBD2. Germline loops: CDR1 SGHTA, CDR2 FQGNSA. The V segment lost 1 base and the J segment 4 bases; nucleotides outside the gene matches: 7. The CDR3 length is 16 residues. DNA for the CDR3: TGTGCCAGCAGCTTAGGCGCCGGGAGGGTGGCAGATACGCAGTATTTT. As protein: CASSLGAGRVADTQYF.

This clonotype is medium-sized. The CDR3 is CASSLNNYGYTF. The DNA of the CDR3 is TGTGCCAGCAGCTTAAATAACTATGGCTACACCTTC. V usage is TRBV7-2 and J usage is TRBJ1-2, with D uncertain. Germline CDR1 and CDR2: SGHTA and FQGNSA. Trimming took 2 bases from V and 1 from J, leaving 2 bases between them. The CDR3 totals 12 residues.

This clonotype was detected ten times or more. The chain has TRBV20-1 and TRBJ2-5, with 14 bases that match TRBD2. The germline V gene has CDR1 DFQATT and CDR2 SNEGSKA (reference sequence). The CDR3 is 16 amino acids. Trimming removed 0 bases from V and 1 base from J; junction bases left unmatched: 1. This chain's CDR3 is CSAREGLAGVQETQYF. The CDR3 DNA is TGCAGTGCTAGAGAGGGACTAGCGGGGGTCCAAGAGACCCAGTACTTC.

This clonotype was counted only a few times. CDR3 sequence reads: CASSLFRGGGDTQYF. CDR3 sequence (DNA): TGTGCCAGCAGCTTGTTCAGGGGCGGAGGAGATACGCAGTATTTT. This chain joins TRBV13 and TRBJ2-3; weak D call: TRBD1 (6 bases). CDR1 and CDR2 (germline): PRHDT, FYEKMQ (reference sequence). This CDR3 contains 15 residues. Trimming removed 3 bases at V and 5 bases at J, with 15 bases between.

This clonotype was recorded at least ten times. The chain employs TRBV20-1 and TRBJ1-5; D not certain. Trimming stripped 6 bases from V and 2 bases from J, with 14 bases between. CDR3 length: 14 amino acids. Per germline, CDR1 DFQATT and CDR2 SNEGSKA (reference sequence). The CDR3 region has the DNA TGCAGTGCAATTGACACCGTCGGCAATCAGCCCCAGCATTTT. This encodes CSAIDTVGNQPQHF.

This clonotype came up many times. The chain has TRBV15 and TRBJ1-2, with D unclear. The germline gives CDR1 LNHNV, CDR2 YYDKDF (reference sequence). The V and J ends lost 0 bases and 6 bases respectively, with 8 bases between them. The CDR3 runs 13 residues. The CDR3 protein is CATSRDFKDGYTF. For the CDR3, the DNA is TGTGCCACCAGCAGAGATTTTAAGGATGGCTACACCTTC. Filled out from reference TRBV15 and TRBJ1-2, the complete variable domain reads DAMVIQNPRYQVTQFGKPVTLSCSQTLNHNVMYWYQQKSSQAPKLLFHYYDKDFNNEADTPDNFQSRRPNTSFCFLDIRSPGLGDTAMYLCATSRDFKDGYTFGSGTRLTVV.

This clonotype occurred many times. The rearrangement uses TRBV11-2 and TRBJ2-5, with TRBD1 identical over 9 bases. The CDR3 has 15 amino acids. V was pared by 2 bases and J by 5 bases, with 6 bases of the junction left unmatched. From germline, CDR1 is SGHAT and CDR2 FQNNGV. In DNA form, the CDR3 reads TGTGCCAGCAGCTTACCAAAAACAGGGGGCGAGACCCAGTACTTC. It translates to CASSLPKTGGETQYF.

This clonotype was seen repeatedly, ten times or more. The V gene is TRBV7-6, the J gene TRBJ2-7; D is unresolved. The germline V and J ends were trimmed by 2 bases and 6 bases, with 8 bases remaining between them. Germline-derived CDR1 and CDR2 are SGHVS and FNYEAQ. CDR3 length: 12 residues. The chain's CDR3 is CASSLNGGEQYF. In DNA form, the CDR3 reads TGTGCCAGCAGCTTAAACGGCGGCGAGCAGTACTTC.

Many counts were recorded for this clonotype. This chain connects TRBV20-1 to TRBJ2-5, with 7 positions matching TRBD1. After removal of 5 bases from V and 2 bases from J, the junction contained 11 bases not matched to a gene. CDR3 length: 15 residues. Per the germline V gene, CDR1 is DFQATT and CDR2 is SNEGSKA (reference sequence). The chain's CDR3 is CSAPAAGGIQETQYF. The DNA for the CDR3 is TGCAGTGCTCCTGCGGCAGGGGGAATTCAAGAGACCCAGTACTTC.

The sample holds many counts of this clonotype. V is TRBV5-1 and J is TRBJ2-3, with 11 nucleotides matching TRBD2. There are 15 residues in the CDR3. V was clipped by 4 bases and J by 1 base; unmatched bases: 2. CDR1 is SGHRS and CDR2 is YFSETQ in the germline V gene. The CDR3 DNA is TGCGCCAGCAGCCTAGCGGGGGGCGGCACAGATACGCAGTATTTT. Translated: CASSLAGGGTDTQYF. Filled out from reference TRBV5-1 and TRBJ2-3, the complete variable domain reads KAGVTQTPRYLIKTRGQQVTLSCSPISGHRSVSWYQQTPGQGLQFLFEYFSETQRNKGNFPGRFSGRQFSNSRSEMNVSTLELGDSALYLCASSLAGGGTDTQYFGPGTRLTVL.

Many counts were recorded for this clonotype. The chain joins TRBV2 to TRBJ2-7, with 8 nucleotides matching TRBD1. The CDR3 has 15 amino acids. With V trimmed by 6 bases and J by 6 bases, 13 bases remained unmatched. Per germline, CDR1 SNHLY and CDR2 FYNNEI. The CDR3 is CASSFVDRVGGEQYF. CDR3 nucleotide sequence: TGTGCCAGCAGCTTCGTGGACAGGGTTGGAGGCGAGCAGTACTTC.

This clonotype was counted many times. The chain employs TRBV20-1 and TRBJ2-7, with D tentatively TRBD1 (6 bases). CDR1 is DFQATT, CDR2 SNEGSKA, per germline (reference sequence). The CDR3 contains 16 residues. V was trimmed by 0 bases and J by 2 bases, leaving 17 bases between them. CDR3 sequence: CSARDPQGTPTYEQYF. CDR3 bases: TGCAGTGCTAGAGATCCTCAGGGGACGCCCACCTACGAGCAGTACTTC.

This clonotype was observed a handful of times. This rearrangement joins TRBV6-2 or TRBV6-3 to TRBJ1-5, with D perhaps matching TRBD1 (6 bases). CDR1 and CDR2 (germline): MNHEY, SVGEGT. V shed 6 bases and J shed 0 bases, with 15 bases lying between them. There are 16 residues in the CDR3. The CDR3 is CASRGQFFYSNQPQHF. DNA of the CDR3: TGTGCCAGCAGAGGACAGTTCTTTTATAGCAATCAGCCCCAGCATTTT.

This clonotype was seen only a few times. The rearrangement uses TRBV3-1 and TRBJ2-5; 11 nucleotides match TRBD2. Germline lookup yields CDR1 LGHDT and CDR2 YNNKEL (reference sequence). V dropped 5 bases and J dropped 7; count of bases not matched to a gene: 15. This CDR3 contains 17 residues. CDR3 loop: CASSGRSSGGNPGTQYF. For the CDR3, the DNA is TGTGCCAGCAGCGGGCGTTCTAGCGGGGGGAACCCAGGGACCCAGTACTTC.

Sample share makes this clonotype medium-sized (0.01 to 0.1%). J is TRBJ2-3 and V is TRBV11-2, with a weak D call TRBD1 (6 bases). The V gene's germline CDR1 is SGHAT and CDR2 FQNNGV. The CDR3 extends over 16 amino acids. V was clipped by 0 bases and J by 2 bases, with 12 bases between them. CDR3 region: CASSLDLTGATDTQYF. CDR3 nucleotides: TGTGCCAGCAGCTTAGATTTGACAGGAGCCACAGATACGCAGTATTTT. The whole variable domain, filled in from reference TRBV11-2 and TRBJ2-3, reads EAGVAQSPRYKIIEKRQSVAFWCNPISGHATLYWYQQILGQGPKLLIQFQNNGVVDDSQLPKDRFSAERLKGVDSTLKIQPAKLEDSAVYLCASSLDLTGATDTQYFGPGTRLTVL.

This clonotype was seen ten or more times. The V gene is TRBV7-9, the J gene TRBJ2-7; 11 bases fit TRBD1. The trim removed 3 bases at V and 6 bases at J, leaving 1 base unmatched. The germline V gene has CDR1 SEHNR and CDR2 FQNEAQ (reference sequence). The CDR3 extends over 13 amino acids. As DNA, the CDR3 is TGTGCCAGCAGCTTGGGACAGGGGGGCGAGCAGTACTTC. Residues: CASSLGQGGEQYF.

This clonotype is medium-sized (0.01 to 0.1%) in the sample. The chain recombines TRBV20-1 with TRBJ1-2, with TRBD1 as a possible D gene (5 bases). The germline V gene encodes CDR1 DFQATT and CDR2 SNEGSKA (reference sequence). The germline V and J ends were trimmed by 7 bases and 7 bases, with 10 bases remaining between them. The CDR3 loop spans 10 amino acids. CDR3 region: CSVGDRGYTF. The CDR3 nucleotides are TGCAGTGTGGGGGATCGTGGCTACACCTTC.

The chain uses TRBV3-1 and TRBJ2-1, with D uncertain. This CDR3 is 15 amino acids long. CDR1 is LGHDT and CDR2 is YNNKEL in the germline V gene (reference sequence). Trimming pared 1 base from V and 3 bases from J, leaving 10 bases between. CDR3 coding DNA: TGTGCCAGCAGCCAAGTCACTCCGGTCTACAATGAGCAGTTCTTC. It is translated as CASSQVTPVYNEQFF.